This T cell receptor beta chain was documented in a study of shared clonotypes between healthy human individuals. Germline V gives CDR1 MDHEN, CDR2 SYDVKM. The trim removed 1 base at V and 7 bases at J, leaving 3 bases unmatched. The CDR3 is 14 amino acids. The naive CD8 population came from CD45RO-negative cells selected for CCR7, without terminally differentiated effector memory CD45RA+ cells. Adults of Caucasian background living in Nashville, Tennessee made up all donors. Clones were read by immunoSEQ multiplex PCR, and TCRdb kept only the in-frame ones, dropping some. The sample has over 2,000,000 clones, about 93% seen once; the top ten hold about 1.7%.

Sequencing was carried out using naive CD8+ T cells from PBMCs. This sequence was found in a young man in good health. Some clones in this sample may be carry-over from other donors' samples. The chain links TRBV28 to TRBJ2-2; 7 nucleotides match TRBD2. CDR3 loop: CASSLSGGDGELFF. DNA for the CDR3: TGTGCCAGCAGTTTATCGGGGGGAGACGGGGAGCTGTTTTTT.